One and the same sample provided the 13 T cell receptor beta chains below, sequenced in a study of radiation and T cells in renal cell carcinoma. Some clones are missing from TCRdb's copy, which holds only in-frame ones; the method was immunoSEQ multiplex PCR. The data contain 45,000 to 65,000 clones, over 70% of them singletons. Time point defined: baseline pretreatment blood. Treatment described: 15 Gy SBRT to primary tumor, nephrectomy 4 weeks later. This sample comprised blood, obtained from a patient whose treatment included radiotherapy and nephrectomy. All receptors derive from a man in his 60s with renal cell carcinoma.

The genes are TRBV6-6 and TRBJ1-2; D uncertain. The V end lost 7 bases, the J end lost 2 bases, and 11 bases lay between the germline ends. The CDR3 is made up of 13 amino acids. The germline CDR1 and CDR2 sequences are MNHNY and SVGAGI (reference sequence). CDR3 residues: CASTLGLNYGYTF. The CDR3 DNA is TGTGCCAGCACCCTAGGTTTAAACTATGGCTACACCTTC.

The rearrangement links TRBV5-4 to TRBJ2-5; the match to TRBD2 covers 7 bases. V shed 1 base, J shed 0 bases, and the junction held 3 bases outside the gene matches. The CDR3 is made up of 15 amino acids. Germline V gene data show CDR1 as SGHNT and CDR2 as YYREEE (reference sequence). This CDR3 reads CASSLPSGNQETQYF. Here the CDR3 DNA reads TGTGCCAGCAGCTTGCCTAGCGGTAACCAAGAGACCCAGTACTTC.

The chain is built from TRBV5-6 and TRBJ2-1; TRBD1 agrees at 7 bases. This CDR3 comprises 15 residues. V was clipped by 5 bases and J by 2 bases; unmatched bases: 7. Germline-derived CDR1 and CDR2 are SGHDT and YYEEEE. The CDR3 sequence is CASSFDRVTYNEQFF. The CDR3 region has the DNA TGTGCCAGCAGTTTCGACAGGGTTACCTACAATGAGCAGTTCTTC. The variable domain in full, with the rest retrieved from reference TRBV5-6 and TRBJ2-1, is DAGVTQSPTHLIKTRGQQVTLRCSPKSGHDTVSWYQQALGQGPQFIFQYYEEEERQRGNFPDRFSGHQFPNYSSELNVNALLLGDSALYLCASSFDRVTYNEQFFGPGTRLTVL.

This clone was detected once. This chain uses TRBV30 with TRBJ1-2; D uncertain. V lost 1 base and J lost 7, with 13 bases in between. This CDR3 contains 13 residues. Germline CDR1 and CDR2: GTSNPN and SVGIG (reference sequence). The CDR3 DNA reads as TGTGCCTGGAGTGATTTCAGGTCGGGTGGCTACACCTTC. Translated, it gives CAWSDFRSGGYTF.

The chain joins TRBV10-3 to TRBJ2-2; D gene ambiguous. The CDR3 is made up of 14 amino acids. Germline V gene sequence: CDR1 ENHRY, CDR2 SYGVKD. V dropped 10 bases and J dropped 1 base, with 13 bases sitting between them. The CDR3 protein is CATRVPENTGELFF. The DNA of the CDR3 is TGTGCCACCCGGGTCCCGGAGAACACCGGGGAGCTGTTTTTT.

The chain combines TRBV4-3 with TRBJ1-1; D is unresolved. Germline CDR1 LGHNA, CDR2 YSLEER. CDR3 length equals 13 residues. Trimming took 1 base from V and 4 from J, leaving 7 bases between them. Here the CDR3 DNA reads TGCGCCAGCAGCCAAGGGTCAGCCACTGAAGCTTTCTTT. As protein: CASSQGSATEAFF.

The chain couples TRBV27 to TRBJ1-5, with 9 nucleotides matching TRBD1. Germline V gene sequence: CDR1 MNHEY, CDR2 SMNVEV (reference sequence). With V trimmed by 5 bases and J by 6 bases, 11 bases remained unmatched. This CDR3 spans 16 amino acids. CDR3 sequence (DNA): TGTGCCAGCAGTCCACAAACCGGGACAGGGCCTCAGCCCCAGCATTTT. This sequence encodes CASSPQTGTGPQPQHF.

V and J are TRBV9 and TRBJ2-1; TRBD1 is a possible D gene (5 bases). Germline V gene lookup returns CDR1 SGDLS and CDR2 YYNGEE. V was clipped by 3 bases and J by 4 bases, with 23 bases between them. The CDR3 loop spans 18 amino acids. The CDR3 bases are TGTGCCAGCAGCGGGGAAGGGTTGGGGCACACCCCGTACAATGAGCAGTTCTTC. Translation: CASSGEGLGHTPYNEQFF.

CDR3 in DNA: TGTGCCTGGAGTTTTGGCTCTGATAGCAATCAGCCCCAGCATTTT. Translated: CAWSFGSDSNQPQHF. The chain links TRBV30 to TRBJ1-5; D unclear. The CDR3 is made up of 15 amino acids. CDR1 GTSNPN and CDR2 SVGIG come from the germline V gene (reference sequence). Deletions cut 2 bases from V and 0 bases from J, with 11 bases between.

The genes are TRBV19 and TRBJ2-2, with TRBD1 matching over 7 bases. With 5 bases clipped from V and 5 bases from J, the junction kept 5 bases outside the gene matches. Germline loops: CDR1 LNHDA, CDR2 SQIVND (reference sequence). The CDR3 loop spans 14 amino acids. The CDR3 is CASSVTGATGELFF. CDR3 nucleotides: TGTGCCAGTAGTGTTACAGGGGCTACCGGGGAGCTGTTTTTT.

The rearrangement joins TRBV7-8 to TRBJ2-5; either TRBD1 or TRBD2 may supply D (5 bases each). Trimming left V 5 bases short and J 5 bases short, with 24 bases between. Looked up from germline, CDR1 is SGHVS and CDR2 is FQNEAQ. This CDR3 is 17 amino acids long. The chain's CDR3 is CASSQETSVGEKETQYF. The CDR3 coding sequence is TGTGCCAGCAGCCAGGAAACGAGTGTGGGGGAGAAGGAGACCCAGTACTTC.

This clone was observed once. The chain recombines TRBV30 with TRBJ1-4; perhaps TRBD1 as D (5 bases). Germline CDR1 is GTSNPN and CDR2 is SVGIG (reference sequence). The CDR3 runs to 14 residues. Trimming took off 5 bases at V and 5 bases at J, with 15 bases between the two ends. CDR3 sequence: CAWGPRGGNEKLFF. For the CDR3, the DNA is TGTGCCTGGGGACCCCGTGGGGGGAATGAAAAACTGTTTTTT.

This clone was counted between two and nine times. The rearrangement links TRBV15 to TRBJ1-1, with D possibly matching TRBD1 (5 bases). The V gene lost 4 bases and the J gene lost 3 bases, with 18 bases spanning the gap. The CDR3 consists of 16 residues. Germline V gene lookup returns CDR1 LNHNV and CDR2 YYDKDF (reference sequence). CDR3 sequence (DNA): TGTGCCACCAGCAAGAATAGGGCTGGCAGGGACACTGAAGCTTTCTTT. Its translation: CATSKNRAGRDTEAFF.